This is a list of T cell receptor beta chains from one sample in a study of T cell repertoires in cytomegalovirus infection. One entry per CDR3 protein, called by TCRdb with MiXCR from the reads. The repertoire holds 68,000 or so distinct CDR3 sequences, with under 25% as singletons. These TCRs are of unknown antigen specificity. The sequencing sample was made of PBMCs, sequenced either directly or after in vitro stimulation (not recorded which). The receptors originated from a human donor in good health (CMV status not recorded). Some clones in this sample may be carry-over from other donors' samples. CDR3s include the opening cysteine and the closing phenylalanine or tryptophan.

V gene	CDR3 length	J gene	CDR3 protein
TRBV7-2	16	TRBJ2-7	CASSWGVSGSAYEQYF
TRBV7-3	15	TRBJ2-7	CASSLTSQGAYEQYF
TRBV7-2	12	TRBJ2-2	CASSFGTGELFF
TRBV11-3	17	TRBJ2-5	CASSLEGSGVNGETQYF
TRBV7-8	17	TRBJ1-5	CASSLAHGTLSNQPQHF
TRBV27	11	TRBJ2-1	CASSSQGRWFF
TRBV7-2	16	TRBJ1-6	CASSLGGDSYNSPLHF
TRBV7-2	16	TRBJ2-3	CASSFGQAASTDTQYF
TRBV7-2	15	TRBJ1-4	CASSFLLQTNEKLFF
TRBV2	11	TRBJ2-7	CASREGGEQYF
TRBV19	15	TRBJ2-7	CASSRRTDGSYEQYF
TRBV6-5	16	TRBJ2-3	CASSYGGTPHPDTQYF
TRBV10-3	16	TRBJ2-6	CAISVGPTAGANVLTF
TRBV24-1	15	TRBJ2-3	CATSALAGSTDTQYF
TRBV7-9	14	TRBJ1-5	CASSVLVGNQPQHF
TRBV12-3/TRBV12-4	13	TRBJ2-5	CASSRDSQETQYF
TRBV28	11	TRBJ2-3	CASSPLNTQYF
TRBV12-3/TRBV12-4	12	TRBJ2-3	CASRGTSLFQYF
TRBV12-3/TRBV12-4	16	TRBJ1-1	CASRAWDRGRGTEAFF
TRBV7-8	12	TRBJ1-1	CASSLALEGSFF
TRBV6-5	15	TRBJ1-1	CASSYGGGADTEAFF
TRBV7-6	13	TRBJ1-2	CASTMAGNYGYTF
TRBV7-3	14	TRBJ2-1	CASRGGGKVSEQFF
TRBV27	16	TRBJ1-1	CASSLWGGSVNTEAFF
TRBV4-2	19	TRBJ2-7	CASSHMEDLAGGSSYEQYF
TRBV7-2	16	TRBJ2-2	CASSPRPAPNTGELFF
TRBV7-9	12	TRBJ1-2	CASTMGQPGYTF
TRBV28	14	TRBJ2-2	CASTTGQGTGELFF
TRBV5-4	13	TRBJ1-2	CASSLETGNRYTF
TRBV18	15	TRBJ2-7	CASSLGTGDSYEQYF
TRBV10-3	12	TRBJ2-1	CAISSKEEEQFF
TRBV4-1	15	TRBJ1-2	CASSTYVSYNYGYTF
TRBV5-1	14	TRBJ1-1	CASSPHRGSTEAFF
TRBV29-1	16	TRBJ2-1	CSVETRGSLGFNEQFF
TRBV20-1	14	TRBJ2-3	CSATSSQRVDTQYF
TRBV12-3/TRBV12-4	14	TRBJ1-1	CASSPTGKNTEAFF
TRBV7-9	15	TRBJ2-1	CASSLGSGRLTEQFF
TRBV12-3/TRBV12-4	12	TRBJ2-2	CASSSRTGELFF
TRBV6-8	14	TRBJ1-1	CASSYAGMNTEAFF
TRBV7-9	14	TRBJ1-2	CASSLWAVRDGYTF
TRBV10-3	15	TRBJ2-1	CAISLAGVGYNEQFF